This TCR beta chain was documented in a study of blood T cell repertoires in COVID-19. From germline, CDR1 is MNHEY and CDR2 SVGAGI. CDR3 length: 14 residues. V dropped 7 bases and J dropped 4; count of bases not matched to a gene: 9. TCRdb's table, derived via immunoSEQ multiplex PCR, lists solely in-frame clones and lacks some. The table has approximately 220,000 clones, roughly 87% seen once; the top ten hold roughly 2.6%. Sequenced input: PBMCs or T cells enriched from blood (not recorded which). The chain links TRBV6-5 to TRBJ1-2; 7 bases are a match to TRBD1. The clonotype originates from a woman under 40 with acute COVID-19. The CDR3 here is CASKPGTEIYGYTF. In DNA form, the CDR3 reads TGTGCCAGCAAACCCGGGACAGAGATCTATGGCTACACCTTC.